These 16 T cell receptor beta chains were sequenced from one sample in a study of T-cell memory formation after mild COVID-19. TCRdb ran MiXCR on the 5' RACE reads and lists one entry per CDR3 protein. The sample lists roughly 500,000 distinct CDR3 sequences, approximately 20% occurring once. The specimen sequenced was PBMCs or a T cell subset sorted from them (not recorded which). The receptors derive from an adult woman who had mild COVID-19 (a few samples of this study predate the infection). Cell type and time point are not known.

This clonotype has just a few counts. The J gene is TRBJ2-2, the V gene TRBV5-1, with 9 nucleotides matching TRBD1. CDR3 length: 15 residues. Germline lookup yields CDR1 SGHRS and CDR2 YFSETQ. Trimming removed 4 bases from V and 4 bases from J; junction bases left unmatched: 5. The CDR3 sequence: CASSGTGQGTGELFF. DNA for the CDR3: TGCGCCAGCAGCGGGACAGGGCAGGGCACCGGGGAGCTGTTTTTT.

This clonotype was counted a few times. This chain uses TRBV2 with TRBJ1-5; 9 bases fit TRBD1. CDR1 and CDR2 from the germline V gene are SNHLY and FYNNEI. The CDR3 loop spans 14 amino acids. The J segment lost 7 bases and the V segment lost 4 bases, leaving 5 bases of the junction unmatched. CDR3 nucleotide sequence: TGTGCCAGCAGTGGGGACAGGGTCAGACAGCCCCAGCATTTT. Amino acids: CASSGDRVRQPQHF. Full variable domain (outside the CDR3, taken from reference TRBV2 and TRBJ1-5): EPEVTQTPSHQVTQMGQEVILRCVPISNHLYFYWYRQILGQKVEFLVSFYNNEISEKSEIFDDQFSVERPDGSNFTLKIRSTKLEDSAMYFCASSGDRVRQPQHFGDGTRLSIL.

The rearrangement uses TRBV4-1 and TRBJ2-2; D is unresolved. The CDR3 loop spans 17 amino acids. Germline CDR1 reads MGHRA; CDR2 reads YSYEKL. The V gene lost 4 bases and the J gene lost 5 bases, with 20 bases spanning the gap. DNA for the CDR3: TGCGCCAGCAGCCTAACACCCGGCCGCGAGGAAACCGGGGAGCTGTTTTTT. This encodes CASSLTPGREETGELFF.

This clonotype was observed a few times. The V gene is TRBV30, the J gene TRBJ2-1; 7 positions agree with TRBD2. After removal of 1 base from V and 10 bases from J, the junction contained 7 bases not matched to a gene. Germline V gene data show CDR1 as GTSNPN and CDR2 as SVGIG (reference sequence). The CDR3 contains 13 residues. The DNA of the CDR3 is TGTGCCTGGAGTGCCGCCGGGGGGTTCGAGCAGTTCTTC. Translating gives CAWSAAGGFEQFF. Full variable domain (remainder filled in from reference TRBV30 and TRBJ2-1): SQTIHQWPATLVQPVGSPLSLECTVEGTSNPNLYWYRQAAGRGLQLLFYSVGIGQISSEVPQNLSASRPQDRQFILSSKKLLLSDSGFYLCAWSAAGGFEQFFGPGTRLTVL.

This sequence joins TRBV7-9 and TRBJ2-3; tentatively, D is TRBD2 (6 bases). The V end was cut by 6 bases, the J end by 0 bases, with 19 bases between. CDR1 is SEHNR and CDR2 is FQNEAQ in the germline V gene (reference sequence). The CDR3 runs to 17 residues. CDR3 sequence reads: CASRKTRDSSSTDTQYF. CDR3 DNA sequence: TGTGCCAGCAGAAAGACCCGGGACTCCTCTAGCACAGATACGCAGTATTTT.

V gene TRBV7-2 combines with J gene TRBJ2-3; 9 bases agree with TRBD2. This CDR3 has 18 residues. CDR1 and CDR2 from the germline V gene are SGHTA and FQGNSA. Losses at the gene ends were 2 bases for V and 0 bases for J; bases not matched to a gene: 9. The CDR3 nucleotides read TGTGCCAGCAGCTTATGGCTCTCTAGCGGGGTTAGCACAGATACGCAGTATTTT. Its translation is CASSLWLSSGVSTDTQYF. Complete variable domain (other parts from reference TRBV7-2 and TRBJ2-3): GAGVSQSPSNKVTEKGKDVELRCDPISGHTALYWYRQSLGQGLEFLIYFQGNSAPDKSGLPSDRFSAERTGGSVSTLTIQRTQQEDSAVYLCASSLWLSSGVSTDTQYFGPGTRLTVL.

The chain combines TRBV7-2 with TRBJ2-7; 10 nucleotides agree with TRBD2. V trimming: 5 bases; J trimming: 4 bases; junction bases outside the gene matches: 8. Germline V gene data show CDR1 as SGHTA and CDR2 as FQGNSA. The CDR3 is 15 residues long. CDR3 region: CASSPSLAGEYEQYF. In nucleotides, the CDR3 is TGTGCCAGCAGCCCTAGCCTAGCGGGAGAATACGAGCAGTACTTC. The whole variable domain, remainder taken from reference TRBV7-2 and TRBJ2-7, is GAGVSQSPSNKVTEKGKDVELRCDPISGHTALYWYRQSLGQGLEFLIYFQGNSAPDKSGLPSDRFSAERTGGSVSTLTIQRTQQEDSAVYLCASSPSLAGEYEQYFGPGTRLTVT.

This clonotype was counted once. The CDR3: CASSLDIIAGGDTEAFF. CDR3 in DNA: TGTGCCAGCAGCTTAGATATAATTGCAGGAGGGGACACTGAAGCTTTCTTT. The chain uses TRBV7-8 and TRBJ1-1; the D gene is possibly TRBD1 (5 bases). Deletions cut 1 base from V and 3 bases from J, with 18 bases between. Germline assignment: CDR1 SGHVS and CDR2 FQNEAQ. This CDR3 spans 17 amino acids. The complete variable domain, with remaining parts taken from reference TRBV7-8 and TRBJ1-1, reads GAGVSQSPRYKVAKRGQDVALRCDPISGHVSLFWYQQALGQGPEFLTYFQNEAQLDKSGLPSDRFFAERPEGSVSTLKIQRTQQEDSAVYLCASSLDIIAGGDTEAFFGQGTRLTVV.

The chain combines TRBV6-5 with TRBJ2-1; no clear D. The ends were cut back, 4 bases at V and 0 bases at J, with 10 bases in the middle. This CDR3 comprises 15 residues. The germline V gene encodes CDR1 MNHEY and CDR2 SVGAGI. This CDR3 is CASSWEPGSYNEQFF. The CDR3 region has the DNA TGTGCCAGCAGTTGGGAACCTGGCTCCTACAATGAGCAGTTCTTC.

This clonotype came up many times. The chain couples TRBV5-1 to TRBJ2-2; D gene unclear. The CDR3 is made up of 14 amino acids. V lost 4 bases to trimming and J lost 5 bases, with 12 bases between them. CDR1 and CDR2 from the germline V gene are SGHRS and YFSETQ. The CDR3 nucleotides are TGCGCCAGCAGCCTCCCCCAGAGAACCGGGGAGCTGTTTTTT. Amino acid sequence: CASSLPQRTGELFF.

The rearrangement joins TRBV30 to TRBJ2-7; no firm D call. There are 12 residues in the CDR3. V lost 0 bases to trimming and J lost 6 bases, with 9 bases between them. Germline values: CDR1 GTSNPN, CDR2 SVGIG (reference sequence). The CDR3 spells CAWSVTAVEQYF. The CDR3 nucleotides are TGTGCCTGGAGTGTAACGGCAGTCGAGCAGTACTTC.

This chain connects TRBV10-3 to TRBJ2-7, with 10 bases fitting TRBD1. The CDR3 runs 14 residues. Germline values: CDR1 ENHRY, CDR2 SYGVKD. V dropped 3 bases and J dropped 4; count of bases not matched to a gene: 3. The DNA for the CDR3 is TGTGCCATCAGTGAAGACAGGGGGCGGTACGAGCAGTACTTC. Translation: CAISEDRGRYEQYF.

The chain carries TRBV3-1 and TRBJ1-2; 10 bases are shared with TRBD1. V lost 5 bases to trimming and J lost 0 bases; unmatched junction nucleotides: 6. Per germline, CDR1 LGHDT and CDR2 YNNKEL (reference sequence). This CDR3 is 16 amino acids long. CDR3 in amino acids: CASSGRGQGANYGYTF. CDR3 DNA sequence: TGTGCCAGCAGCGGGCGAGGACAGGGGGCTAACTATGGCTACACCTTC.

This clonotype was seen a handful of times. This rearrangement joins TRBV5-1 to TRBJ1-1; 10 nucleotides line up with TRBD1. The CDR3 consists of 15 residues. Germline V gives CDR1 SGHRS, CDR2 YFSETQ. The V and J ends lost 4 bases and 6 bases, in that order; junction bases with no gene match: 9. CDR3 region: CASSRKPDRGSEAFF. The DNA for the CDR3 is TGCGCCAGCAGCCGCAAACCGGACAGGGGGTCTGAAGCTTTCTTT.

The chain has TRBV29-1 and TRBJ2-7; D gene ambiguous. V lost 2 bases to trimming and J lost 3 bases, with 14 bases between them. The CDR3 runs 14 residues. CDR1 and CDR2 (germline): SQVTM, ANQGSEA. As DNA, the CDR3 is TGCAGCGTTGAACCAGATGGCCCCTACTACGAGCAGTACTTC. Translated, it gives CSVEPDGPYYEQYF.

This clonotype has more than one count but fewer than ten. V and J are TRBV15 and TRBJ1-5; 7 nucleotides match TRBD1. V was clipped by 4 bases and J by 0 bases; unmatched bases: 12. CDR1 is LNHNV, CDR2 YYDKDF, per germline (reference sequence). The CDR3 is 18 residues long. CDR3 residues: CATSKGQISYLSNQPQHF. The CDR3 DNA reads as TGTGCCACCAGCAAGGGACAGATCAGTTACCTTAGCAATCAGCCCCAGCATTTT.